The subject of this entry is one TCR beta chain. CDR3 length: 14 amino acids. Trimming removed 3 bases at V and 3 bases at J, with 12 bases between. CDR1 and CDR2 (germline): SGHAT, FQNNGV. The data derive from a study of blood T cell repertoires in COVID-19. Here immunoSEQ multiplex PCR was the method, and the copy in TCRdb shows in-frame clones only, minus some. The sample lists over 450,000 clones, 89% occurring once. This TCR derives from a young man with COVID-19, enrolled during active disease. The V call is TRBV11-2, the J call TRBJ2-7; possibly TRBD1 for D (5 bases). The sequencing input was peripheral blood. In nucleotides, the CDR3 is TGTGCCAGCAGCTTTGGGGCCTTTAACTACGAGCAGTACTTC. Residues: CASSFGAFNYEQYF.